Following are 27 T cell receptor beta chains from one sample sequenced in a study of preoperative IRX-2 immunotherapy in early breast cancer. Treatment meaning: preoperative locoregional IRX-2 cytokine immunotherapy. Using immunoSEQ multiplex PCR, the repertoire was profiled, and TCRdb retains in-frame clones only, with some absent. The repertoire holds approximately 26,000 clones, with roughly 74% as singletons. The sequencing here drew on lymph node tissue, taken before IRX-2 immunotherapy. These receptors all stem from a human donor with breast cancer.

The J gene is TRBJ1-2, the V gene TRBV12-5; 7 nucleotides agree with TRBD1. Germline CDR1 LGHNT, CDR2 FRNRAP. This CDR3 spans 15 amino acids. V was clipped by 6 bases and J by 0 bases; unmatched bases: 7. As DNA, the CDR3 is TGTGCTAGTGGGGGATACAGGGGAACTAACTATGGCTACACCTTC. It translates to CASGGYRGTNYGYTF.

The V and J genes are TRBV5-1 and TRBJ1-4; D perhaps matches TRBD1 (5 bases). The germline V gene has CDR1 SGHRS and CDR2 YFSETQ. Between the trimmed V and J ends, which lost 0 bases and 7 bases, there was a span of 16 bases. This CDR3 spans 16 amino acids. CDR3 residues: CASSLAPQGRGEKLFF. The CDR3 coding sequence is TGCGCCAGCAGCTTGGCCCCGCAGGGTAGGGGTGAAAAACTGTTTTTT.

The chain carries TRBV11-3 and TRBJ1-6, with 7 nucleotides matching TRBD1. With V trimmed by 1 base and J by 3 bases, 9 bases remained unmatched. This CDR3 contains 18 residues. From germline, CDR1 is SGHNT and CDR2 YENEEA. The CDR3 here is CASSLVRWDSFYNSPLHF. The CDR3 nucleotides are TGTGCCAGCAGCTTAGTTCGCTGGGACAGCTTCTATAATTCACCCCTCCACTTT.

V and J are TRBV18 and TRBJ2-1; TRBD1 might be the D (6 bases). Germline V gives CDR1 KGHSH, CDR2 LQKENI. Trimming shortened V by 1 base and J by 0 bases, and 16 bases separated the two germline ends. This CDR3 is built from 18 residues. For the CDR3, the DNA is TGTGCCAGCTCACCACGAGGGGGAGCGGCCTACTCCTACAATGAGCAGTTCTTC. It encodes CASSPRGGAAYSYNEQFF.

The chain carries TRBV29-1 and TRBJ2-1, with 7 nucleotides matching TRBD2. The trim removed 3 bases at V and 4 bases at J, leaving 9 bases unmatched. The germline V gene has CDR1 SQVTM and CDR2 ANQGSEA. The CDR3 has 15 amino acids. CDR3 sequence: CSVDGRGGLYNEQFF. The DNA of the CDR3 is TGCAGCGTTGACGGACGCGGGGGTTTATACAATGAGCAGTTCTTC.

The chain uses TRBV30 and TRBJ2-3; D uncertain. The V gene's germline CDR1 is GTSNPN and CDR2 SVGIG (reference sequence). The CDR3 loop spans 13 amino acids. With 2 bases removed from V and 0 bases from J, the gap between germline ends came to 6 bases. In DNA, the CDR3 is TGTGCCTGGAGTCGTTCCAGCACAGATACGCAGTATTTT. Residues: CAWSRSSTDTQYF.

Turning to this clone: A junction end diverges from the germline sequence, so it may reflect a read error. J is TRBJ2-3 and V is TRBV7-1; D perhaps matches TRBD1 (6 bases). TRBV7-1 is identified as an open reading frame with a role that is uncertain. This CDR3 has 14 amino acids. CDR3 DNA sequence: TGTGCCAGCAGGTCAGGGGAGAGGGCAGGTACGCAGTATTTT. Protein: CASRSGERAGTQYF.

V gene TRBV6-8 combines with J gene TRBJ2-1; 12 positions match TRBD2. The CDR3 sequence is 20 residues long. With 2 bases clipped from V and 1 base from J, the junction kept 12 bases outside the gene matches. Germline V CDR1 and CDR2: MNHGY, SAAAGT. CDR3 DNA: TGTGCCAGCAGTTACCGGCCTAGCGGGGGGGCCCCCTTTTCCTACAATGAGCAGTTCTTC. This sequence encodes CASSYRPSGGAPFSYNEQFF.

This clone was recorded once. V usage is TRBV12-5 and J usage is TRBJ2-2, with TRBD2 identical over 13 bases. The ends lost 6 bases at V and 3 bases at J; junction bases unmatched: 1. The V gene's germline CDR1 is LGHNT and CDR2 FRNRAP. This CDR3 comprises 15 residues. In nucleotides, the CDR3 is TGTGCTAGTGGCACTAGCGGGGGGGACACCGGGGAGCTGTTTTTT. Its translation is CASGTSGGDTGELFF. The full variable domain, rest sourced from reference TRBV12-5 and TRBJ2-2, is DARVTQTPRHKVTEMGQEVTMRCQPILGHNTVFWYRQTMMQGLELLAYFRNRAPLDDSGMPKDRFSAEMPDATLATLKIQPSEPRDSAVYFCASGTSGGDTGELFFGEGSRLTVL.

Here the CDR3 reads CASSPEPNGGYGYTF. DNA of the CDR3: TGTGCCAGCAGTCCTGAACCGAACGGGGGCTATGGCTACACCTTC. V usage is TRBV6-8 and J usage is TRBJ1-2, with a tentative D call TRBD1 (5 bases). CDR1 is MNHGY, CDR2 SAAAGT, per germline. The V and J ends lost 5 bases and 4 bases respectively, with 17 bases between them. This CDR3 has 15 amino acids.

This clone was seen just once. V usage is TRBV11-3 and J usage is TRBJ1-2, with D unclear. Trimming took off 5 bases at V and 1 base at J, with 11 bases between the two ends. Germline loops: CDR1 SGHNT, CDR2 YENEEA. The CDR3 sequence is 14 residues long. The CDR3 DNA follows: TGTGCCAGCAGCCTCATGAACATTAACTATGGCTACACCTTC. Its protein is CASSLMNINYGYTF.

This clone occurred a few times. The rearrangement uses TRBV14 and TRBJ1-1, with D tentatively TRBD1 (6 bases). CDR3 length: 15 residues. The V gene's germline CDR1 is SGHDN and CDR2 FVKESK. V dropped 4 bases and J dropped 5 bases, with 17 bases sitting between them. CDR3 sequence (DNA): TGTGCCAGCAGCCGAGGGGGGGACCCCTTTACTGAAGCTTTCTTT. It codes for CASSRGGDPFTEAFF.

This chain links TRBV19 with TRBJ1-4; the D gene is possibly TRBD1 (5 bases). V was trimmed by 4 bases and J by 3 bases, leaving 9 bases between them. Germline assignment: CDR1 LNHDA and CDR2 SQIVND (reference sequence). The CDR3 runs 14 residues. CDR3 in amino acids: CASSTPGANEKLFF. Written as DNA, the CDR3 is TGTGCCAGTAGTACCCCGGGGGCTAATGAAAAACTGTTTTTT.

The DNA of the CDR3 is TGTGCCAGCAGCTTAGTCGGCAGCGGCTATAATTCACCCCTCCACTTT. It yields the protein CASSLVGSGYNSPLHF. V and J are TRBV7-7 and TRBJ1-6; D is uncertain. Germline lookup yields CDR1 SSHAT and CDR2 FNYEAQ (reference sequence). This CDR3 contains 16 residues. Trimming took 1 base from V and 3 from J, leaving 10 bases between them. Combining the CDR3 with reference TRBV7-7 and TRBJ1-6 gives the whole variable domain GAGVSQSPRYKVTKRGQDVTLRCDPISSHATLYWYQQALGQGPEFLTYFNYEAQPDKSGLPSDRFSAERPEGSISTLTIQRTEQRDSAMYRCASSLVGSGYNSPLHFGNGTRLTVT.

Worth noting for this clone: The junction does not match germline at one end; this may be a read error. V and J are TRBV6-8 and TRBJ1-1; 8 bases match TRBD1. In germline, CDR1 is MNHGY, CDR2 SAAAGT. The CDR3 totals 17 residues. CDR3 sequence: CAISGGSTGDMNTEAFF. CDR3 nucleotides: TGTGCCATCAGTGGGGGTTCGACAGGGGACATGAACACTGAAGCTTTCTTT.

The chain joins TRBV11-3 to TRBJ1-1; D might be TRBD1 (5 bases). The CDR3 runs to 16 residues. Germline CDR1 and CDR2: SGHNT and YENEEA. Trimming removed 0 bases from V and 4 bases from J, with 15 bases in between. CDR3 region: CASSLEGARRGTEAFF. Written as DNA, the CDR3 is TGTGCCAGCAGCTTAGAAGGGGCCCGGAGGGGCACTGAAGCTTTCTTT.

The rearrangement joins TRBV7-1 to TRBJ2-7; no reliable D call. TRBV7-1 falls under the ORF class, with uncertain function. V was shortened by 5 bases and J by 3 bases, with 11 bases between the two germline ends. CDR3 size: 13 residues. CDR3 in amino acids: CASSQDLLYEQYF. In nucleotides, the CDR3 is TGTGCCAGCAGCCAAGACCTTCTCTACGAGCAGTACTTC.

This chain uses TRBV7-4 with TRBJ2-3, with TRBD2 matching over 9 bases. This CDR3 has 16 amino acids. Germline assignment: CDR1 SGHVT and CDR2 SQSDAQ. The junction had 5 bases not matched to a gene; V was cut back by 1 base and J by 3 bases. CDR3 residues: CASSLGLAGPTDTQYF. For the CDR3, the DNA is TGTGCCAGCAGCTTAGGCCTAGCGGGGCCTACAGATACGCAGTATTTT.

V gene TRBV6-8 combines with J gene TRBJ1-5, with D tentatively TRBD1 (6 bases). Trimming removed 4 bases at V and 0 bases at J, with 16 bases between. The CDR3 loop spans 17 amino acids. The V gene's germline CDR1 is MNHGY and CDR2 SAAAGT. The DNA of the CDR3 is TGTGCCAGCAGTTCCAGATTTTTGGACAGTAGCAATCAGCCCCAGCATTTT. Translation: CASSSRFLDSSNQPQHF.

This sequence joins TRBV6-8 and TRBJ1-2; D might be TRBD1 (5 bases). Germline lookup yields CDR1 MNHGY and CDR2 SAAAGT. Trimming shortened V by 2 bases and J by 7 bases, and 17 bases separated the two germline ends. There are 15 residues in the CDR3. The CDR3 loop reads CASSYESSGRSGYTF. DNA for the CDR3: TGTGCCAGCAGTTACGAAAGTTCAGGGCGGAGTGGCTACACCTTC.

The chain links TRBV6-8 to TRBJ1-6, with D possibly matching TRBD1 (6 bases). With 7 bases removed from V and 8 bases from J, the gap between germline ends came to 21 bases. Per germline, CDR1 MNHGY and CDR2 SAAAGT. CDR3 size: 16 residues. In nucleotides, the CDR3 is TGTGCCAGCACCCCCCGGACAGCCTCTATAGATTCACCCCTCCACTTT. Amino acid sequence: CASTPRTASIDSPLHF.

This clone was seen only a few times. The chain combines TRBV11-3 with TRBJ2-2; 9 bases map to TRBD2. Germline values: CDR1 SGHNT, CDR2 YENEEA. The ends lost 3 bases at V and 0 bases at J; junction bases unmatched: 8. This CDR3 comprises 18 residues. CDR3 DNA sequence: TGTGCCAGCAGCTTGCAGCGGGGGGATAACTCGAACACCGGGGAGCTGTTTTTT. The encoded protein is CASSLQRGDNSNTGELFF.

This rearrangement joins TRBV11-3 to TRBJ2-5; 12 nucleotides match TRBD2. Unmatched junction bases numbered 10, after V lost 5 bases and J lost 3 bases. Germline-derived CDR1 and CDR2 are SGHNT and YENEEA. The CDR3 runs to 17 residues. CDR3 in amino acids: CASSKLAGGLEKETQYF. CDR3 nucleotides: TGTGCCAGCAGCAAACTAGCGGGGGGCCTAGAGAAAGAGACCCAGTACTTC.

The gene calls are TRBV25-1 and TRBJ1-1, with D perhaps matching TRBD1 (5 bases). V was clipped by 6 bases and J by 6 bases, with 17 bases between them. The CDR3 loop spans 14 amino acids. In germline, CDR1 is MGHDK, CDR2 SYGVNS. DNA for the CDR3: TGTGCCAGCAGCTTTACGGGGGTTTCCGCTGAAGCTTTCTTT. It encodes CASSFTGVSAEAFF.

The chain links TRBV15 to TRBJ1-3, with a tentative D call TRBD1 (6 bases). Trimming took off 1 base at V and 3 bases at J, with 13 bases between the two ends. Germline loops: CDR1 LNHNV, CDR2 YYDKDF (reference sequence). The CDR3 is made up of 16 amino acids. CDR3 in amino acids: CATSRGPGHLGNTIYF. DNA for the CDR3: TGTGCCACCAGCAGAGGCCCGGGACACCTTGGAAACACCATATATTTT.

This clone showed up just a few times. As DNA, the CDR3 is TGTGCCAGCTCACCCCTCCTAGACAGCCTGGACACTGAAGCTTTCTTT. Translated, it gives CASSPLLDSLDTEAFF. This chain connects TRBV18 to TRBJ1-1; perhaps TRBD1 as D (5 bases). The CDR3 extends over 16 amino acids. Trimming removed 3 bases at V and 3 bases at J, with 17 bases between. Germline-derived CDR1 and CDR2 are KGHSH and LQKENI.

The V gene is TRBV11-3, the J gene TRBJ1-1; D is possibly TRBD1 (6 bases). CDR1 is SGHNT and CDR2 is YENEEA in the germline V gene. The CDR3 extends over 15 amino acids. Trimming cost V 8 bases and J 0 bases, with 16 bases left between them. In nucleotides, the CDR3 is TGTGCCAGCGCAAACTCCAGGGGCTTGAACACTGAAGCTTTCTTT. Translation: CASANSRGLNTEAFF. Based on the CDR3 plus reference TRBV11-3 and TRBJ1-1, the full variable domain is EAGVVQSPRYKIIEKKQPVAFWCNPISGHNTLYWYLQNLGQGPELLIRYENEEAVDDSQLPKDRFSAERLKGVDSTLKIQPAELGDSAVYLCASANSRGLNTEAFFGQGTRLTVV.